This T cell receptor (beta chain) was identified in a study of monozygotic twins with inflammatory bowel disease. Whole-study findings and limits: Repertoire similarity did not differ between concordant and discordant twins, perhaps due to limited power.

The CDR3 covers 16 residues. The germline gives CDR1 DFQATT, CDR2 SNEGSKA (reference sequence). Every single donor had a roughly 2.7 ml blood sample drawn. A word on this clonotype: What it binds is not known.

TCRdb reprocessed the 5' RACE reads and stores each CDR3 protein as one record, lacking DNA. Its table records fewer than 110,000 distinct CDR3 sequences. The sequenced sample consisted of blood. The chain joins TRBV20-1 to TRBJ1-6; absent DNA, TCRdb's TRBD1 call cannot be checked. The clonotype comes from a human donor with ulcerative colitis or Crohn's disease, or a healthy co-twin of an affected twin (not recorded which). The CDR3 loop is CSARIGARTYNSPLHF.